A single sample gave rise to the 30 T cell receptor delta chains below, sequenced in a study of gamma-delta chains in newborns, infants, children. TCRdb reanalysed the reads with CATT. The repertoire holds 2,000 to 3,000 delta-chain clones, over 6.5% seen once, with around 15% in the top ten. Sequencing was performed on blood. These receptors all stem from a child who was a newborn, infant or young child, either healthy, febrile or measles-vaccinated (not recorded which).

For this clone: TCRdb assigns this DNA the protein of a much larger clone, which departs from its translation at residue 11; this likely reflects a read error, and the protein shown comes from translating the DNA. This chain uses TRDV2 with TRDJ3; 11 nucleotides match TRDD3. CDR1 is GEAIGNYY and CDR2 is EKD in the germline V gene. This CDR3 has 19 residues. J was trimmed by 2 bases and V by 3 bases; bases with no gene match: 8. CDR3 region: CACDGILGDSPWDTRQMFF. The DNA for the CDR3 is TGTGCCTGTGACGGAATACTGGGGGATAGCCCCTGGGACACCCGACAGATGTTTTTC.

About this clone: A far larger clone is one base from this, pointing to a likely read error. The rearrangement uses TRDV1 and TRDJ1; D possibly corresponds to TRDD3 (9 bases). The germline V gene encodes CDR1 TSWWSYY and CDR2 QGS. CDR3 size: 20 residues. The ends were cut back, 4 bases at V and 4 bases at J, with 31 bases in the middle. Here the CDR3 reads CALGGILPSYSGGCFDKLIF. The CDR3 DNA reads as TGTGCTCTTGGGGGTATACTTCCTTCCTATTCTGGGGGATGCTTCGATAAACTCATCTTT.

In regard to this clone: This probably arose from a read error, given a far larger clone one base away. This specimen includes other DNA sequences encoding the same CDR3. The chain is built from TRDV2 and TRDJ2; D is uncertain. V was cut by 3 bases and J by 1 base, with 17 bases left in between. Germline V gene lookup returns CDR1 GEAIGNYY and CDR2 EKD. The CDR3 length is 17 residues. The CDR3 DNA sequence: TGTGCCTGTGACGGCGTTGGCCCGTCCTTTTTGACAGCACAACTCTTCTTT. It specifies CACDGVGPSFLTAQLFF.

Concerning this clone: Translating this DNA gives a protein that differs at residues 3 and 4 from the TCRdb one, which belongs to a much larger clone; a read error is likely, and the protein shown is this translation. The genes are TRDV2 and TRDJ3; D perhaps matches TRDD3 (5 bases). The V gene's germline CDR1 is GEAIGNYY and CDR2 EKD. Deletions cut 9 bases from V and 0 bases from J, with 20 bases between. The CDR3 spans 18 residues. This CDR3 reads CARGTVEGSSWDTRQMFF. The CDR3 DNA is TGTGCCCGTGGCACCGTTGAGGGGAGCTCCTGGGACACCCGACAGATGTTTTTC.

This clone was picked up a small number of times. This rearrangement joins TRDV2 to TRDJ3; D gene ambiguous. Trimming removed 3 bases at V and 0 bases at J, with 17 bases between. The CDR3 has 19 amino acids. Germline loops: CDR1 GEAIGNYY, CDR2 EKD. CDR3 DNA: TGTGCCTGTGACGCTACTCAGGGCCGTAGCTCCTGGGACACCCGACAGATGTTTTTC. Translation gives CACDATQGRSSWDTRQMFF.

A few counts support this clone. The protein recorded in TCRdb matches a much larger clone and deviates from this DNA's translation at residue 7, suggesting a read error; the protein here is obtained by translating the DNA. The CDR3 loop is CACDTVPGDSSWDTRQMFF. The CDR3 DNA is TGTGCCTGCGACACCGTACCGGGGGATAGCTCCTGGGACACCCGACAGATGTTTTTC. The rearrangement uses TRDV2 and TRDJ3, with 8 bases matching TRDD3. Germline values: CDR1 GEAIGNYY, CDR2 EKD. The CDR3 spans 19 residues.

About this clone: The translation of this DNA and the TCRdb protein of a much larger clone differ at residues 7 and 9, probably owing to a read error; the protein shown here is translated from the DNA. The V and J genes are TRDV2 and TRDJ2; tentatively, D is TRDD3 (5 bases). CDR3 length: 15 residues. Trimming took 2 bases from V and 4 from J, leaving 13 bases between them. Germline V gene sequence: CDR1 GEAIGNYY, CDR2 EKD. CDR3 loop: CACDILEDSTAQLFF. The CDR3, as DNA: TGTGCCTGTGACATACTGGAGGATTCGACAGCACAACTCTTCTTT.

There are a few counts of this clone. The mismatch at residue 5 between this DNA's translation and the TCRdb protein of a much larger clone likely reflects a read error; the protein shown is translated from the DNA. The V call is TRDV2, the J call TRDJ3; 8 positions agree with TRDD3. This CDR3 has 20 residues. Losses at the gene ends were 3 bases for V and 0 bases for J; bases not matched to a gene: 12. Germline V gene lookup returns CDR1 GEAIGNYY and CDR2 EKD. The CDR3: CACDVLLGGFSSWDTRQMFF. The CDR3 DNA reads as TGTGCCTGTGACGTCCTCCTTGGGGGATTCAGCTCCTGGGACACCCGACAGATGTTTTTC.

Details on this clone: One end of the junction varies from germline; a read error may be responsible. This sequence joins TRDV1 and TRDJ1; the match to TRDD3 covers 8 bases. The length of the CDR3 is 19 residues. CDR1 and CDR2 from the germline V gene are TSWWSYY and QGS. CDR3 amino acids: CAIGVAPSPGLGDTDKIIF. As DNA, the CDR3 is TGTGCTATTGGGGTGGCCCCTAGTCCCGGGCTGGGGGACACCGATAAAATCATCTTT.

Of note for this clone: TCRdb's entry gives the protein of a much larger clone, which mismatches this DNA's translation at residue 13, likely from a read error; the protein reported here is translated from the DNA. The gene calls are TRDV2 and TRDJ3, with D perhaps TRDD3 (5 bases). Looked up from germline, CDR1 is GEAIGNYY and CDR2 is EKD. The CDR3 extends over 18 amino acids. The CDR3 nucleotides read TGTGCCTGTGACACCGTTGAGGGGAGCTCCTGGGACATCCGACAGATGTTTTTC. Protein sequence: CACDTVEGSSWDIRQMFF.

This clone is termed large. Other DNA variants within this sample encode the same CDR3. The V and J genes are TRDV2 and TRDJ3; TRDD3 matches 13 bases. This CDR3 spans 21 amino acids. Germline V gives CDR1 GEAIGNYY, CDR2 EKD. The junction had 21 bases not matched to a gene; V was cut back by 4 bases and J by 10 bases. This CDR3 reads CACDPIPVTGGYGEGTRQMFF. Written as DNA, the CDR3 is TGTGCCTGTGATCCCATTCCAGTTACTGGGGGATACGGAGAGGGGACCCGACAGATGTTTTTC.

This clone showed up just a few times. TCRdb's entry gives the protein of a much larger clone, which mismatches this DNA's translation at residue 15, likely from a read error; the protein reported here is translated from the DNA. V gene TRDV2 combines with J gene TRDJ3; 9 bases map to TRDD3. This CDR3 has 18 residues. The V gene's germline CDR1 is GEAIGNYY and CDR2 EKD. The CDR3 bases are TGTGCCTGTGACACCGGCTGGGGGATCGACTGGGACACCCGAAAGATGTTTTTC. This encodes CACDTGWGIDWDTRKMFF.

This clone was seen more than once but under ten times. It is likely a read error: a sequence one base away is far more abundant. Other nucleotide sequences from this sample produce the same CDR3. The chain carries TRDV2 and TRDJ3; 7 bases fit TRDD3. Germline V gene sequence: CDR1 GEAIGNYY, CDR2 EKD. CDR3 length: 19 amino acids. CDR3 DNA: TGCGCCTGTGACACCGTATCCGGGGATAGCTCCTGGGACACCCGACAGATGTTTTTC. Protein: CACDTVSGDSSWDTRQMFF.

This clone came up a few times. A far bigger clonotype differs at one base, so this is likely a read error. This chain links TRDV2 with TRDJ3, with 7 nucleotides matching TRDD3. Germline V gene lookup returns CDR1 GEAIGNYY and CDR2 EKD. The CDR3 loop spans 19 amino acids. In nucleotides, the CDR3 is TGTGCCTGTGGCACCGTATCCGGGGATAGCTCCTGGGACACCCGACAGATGTTTTTC. Protein: CACGTVSGDSSWDTRQMFF.

This clone has more than one count but fewer than ten. A junction end diverges from the germline sequence, so it may reflect a read error. V gene TRDV2 combines with J gene TRDJ3, with a weak D call TRDD3 (5 bases). CDR3 length: 17 residues. Germline V gives CDR1 GEAIGNYY, CDR2 EKD. CDR3 DNA: TGTGCCTGTGACACCGTCCAGAGCTCCTGGGACACCCGACATATGTTTTTC. Translation gives CACDTVQSSWDTRHMFF.

This clone ranks as medium-sized. A much larger clone differs from this one at a single base, so this may be a read error. The chain recombines TRDV2 with TRDJ3, with 11 bases matching TRDD3. Per the germline V gene, CDR1 is GEAIGNYY and CDR2 is EKD. This CDR3 has 19 residues. This CDR3 reads CACDTVLGDSSWDTRKMFF. The CDR3 DNA sequence: TGTGCCTGTGACACCGTACTGGGGGATAGCTCCTGGGACACCCGAAAGATGTTTTTC.

Regarding this clone: The mismatch at residue 13 between this DNA's translation and the TCRdb protein of a much larger clone likely reflects a read error; the protein shown is translated from the DNA. J is TRDJ3 and V is TRDV2; TRDD3 matches at 12 bases. Per germline, CDR1 GEAIGNYY and CDR2 EKD. The CDR3 is made up of 18 amino acids. This CDR3 reads CACDTVLGDTWDARQMFF. CDR3 in DNA: TGTGCCTGTGACACCGTACTGGGGGATACCTGGGACGCCCGACAGATGTTTTTC.

By share, this clone counts as medium-sized (0.01 to 0.1%). This sequence may be a read error, since a much larger clone differs from it by one base. The chain uses TRDV2 and TRDJ2; TRDD3 agrees at 12 bases. The CDR3 covers 16 residues. The germline V gene has CDR1 GEAIGNYY and CDR2 EKD. The CDR3 region has the DNA TGTGCCTGTGACATACTGGGGGATACTTTGACAGTACAACTCTTCTTT. This translates into CACDILGDTLTVQLFF.

There are a few counts of this clone. TCRdb's listed protein matches a much larger clone and diverges from this DNA's translation at residue 10, likely through a read error; the protein shown comes from the DNA. The chain couples TRDV2 to TRDJ2; 12 bases agree with TRDD3. The germline V gene encodes CDR1 GEAIGNYY and CDR2 EKD. Unmatched junction bases numbered 4, after V lost 3 bases and J lost 3 bases. There are 16 residues in the CDR3. The CDR3 DNA reads as TGTGCCTGTGACTCACTGGGGGATACTGTGACAGCACAACTCTTCTTT. Its protein is CACDSLGDTVTAQLFF.

With respect to this clone: The amino acid sequence in TCRdb belongs to a much larger clone and departs from this DNA's translation at residue 6, likely a sequencing read error; the sequence shown is translated from the DNA. The V gene is TRDV2, the J gene TRDJ3; possibly TRDD3 for D (5 bases). The V gene lost 3 bases and the J gene lost 2 bases, with 19 bases spanning the gap. Germline CDR1 and CDR2: GEAIGNYY and EKD. The CDR3 length is 19 residues. CDR3 DNA sequence: TGTGCCTGTGACGCGCTTACTGGATCAAAAGCCTGGGACACCCGACAGATGTTTTTC. It is translated as CACDALTGSKAWDTRQMFF.

There are a few counts of this clone. A read error is the likely source, as a far larger clone sits one nucleotide away. V and J are TRDV2 and TRDJ1, with D possibly TRDD3 on 6 matching bases. V lost 0 bases, J lost 4 bases, and 32 bases lay in between. CDR1 and CDR2 from the germline V gene are GEAIGNYY and EKD. The CDR3 extends over 21 amino acids. The CDR3 DNA sequence: TGTGCCTGTGACACCGCCCCGATCTATCGGGGGGAGGACCGGGTCAGCGATAAACTCATCTTT. Translation gives CACDTAPIYRGEDRVSDKLIF.

Points on this clone: The TCRdb protein, from a much larger clone, departs from this DNA's translation at residue 10, likely by read error; the protein shown derives from the DNA. The chain uses TRDV2 and TRDJ3; the match to TRDD3 covers 12 bases. Germline CDR1 reads GEAIGNYY; CDR2 reads EKD. The CDR3 spans 18 residues. Trimming took 2 bases from V and 2 from J; bases not matched to a gene: 3. The CDR3 bases are TGTGCCTGTGACATACTGGGGGATACCACCTGGGACACCCGACAGATGTTTTTC. It is translated as CACDILGDTTWDTRQMFF.

As for this clone: It differs at one base from a far larger clone, so likely a read error. The CDR3 region has the DNA TGTGCCTGTGCCTCACGTACTGGGGGATGCTTATCCGATAAACTCATCTTT. It is translated as CACASRTGGCLSDKLIF. The chain joins TRDV2 to TRDJ1, with TRDD3 identical over 10 bases. Germline CDR1 is GEAIGNYY and CDR2 is EKD. Trimming removed 5 bases from V and 3 bases from J; junction bases left unmatched: 14. The CDR3 has 17 residues.

A note on this clone: A far larger clone is just one base off, so this is likely a read error. Other DNA sequences in this specimen translate into the identical CDR3. The chain links TRDV1 to TRDJ1, with 11 bases fitting TRDD3. The CDR3 has 26 residues. The V gene's germline CDR1 is TSWWSYY and CDR2 QGS. V lost 2 bases, J lost 0 bases, and 32 bases stayed unmatched. The CDR3 spells CALGESLRRPSYVGDTGLPYTDKLIF. The CDR3 DNA follows: TGTGCTCTTGGGGAATCTCTACGAAGGCCTTCCTACGTGGGGGATACGGGATTACCCTACACCGATAAACTCATCTTT.

This clone counts as medium-sized (0.01 to 0.1%). The chain recombines TRDV1 with TRDJ1; TRDD3 matches 8 bases. The CDR3 runs 16 residues. Unmatched junction bases numbered 13, after V lost 1 base and J lost 9 bases. The germline V gene has CDR1 TSWWSYY and CDR2 QGS. CDR3 DNA: TGTGCTCTTGGGGAACAGGATCGGGGGATAACGGGGCAACTCATCTTT. It encodes CALGEQDRGITGQLIF.

Comments on this clone: The protein TCRdb lists belongs to a much larger clone and differs from this DNA's translation at residue 13, which points to a read error; the protein shown is made from the DNA. The CDR3 protein is CACDVLGDTRSWGTRQMFF. The CDR3 DNA is TGTGCCTGTGACGTACTGGGGGATACGCGCTCCTGGGGCACCCGACAGATGTTTTTC. This chain joins TRDV2 and TRDJ3; 13 positions match TRDD3. This CDR3 is built from 19 residues. CDR1 is GEAIGNYY and CDR2 is EKD in the germline V gene.

Notes on this clone: TCRdb lists the protein of a much larger clone for this DNA, which differs at residue 3, so this is likely a read error; the protein given here is translated from the DNA itself. This sequence joins TRDV2 and TRDJ3; TRDD3 aligns across 9 bases. This CDR3 has 18 amino acids. Germline values: CDR1 GEAIGNYY, CDR2 EKD. CDR3 nucleotide sequence: TGTGCCCGTGACAACTGGGGGAGGAGCTCCTGGGACACCCGACAGATGTTTTTC. Its protein is CARDNWGRSSWDTRQMFF.

In its sample, this clone was seen a few times. A far larger clone is off by one base, so a read error is likely. In the same sample, other DNA sequences code for this CDR3. J is TRDJ2 and V is TRDV2, with 8 positions matching TRDD3. Trimming removed 3 bases from V and 4 bases from J; junction bases left unmatched: 6. The germline CDR1 and CDR2 sequences are GEAIGNYY and EKD. The CDR3 length is 15 residues. Written as DNA, the CDR3 is TGTGCCTGTGACCCGCTGGGGGACCCGACAGCACAACTCTTCTTT. Translating gives CACDPLGDPTAQLFF.

With regard to this clone: Translating this DNA gives a protein that differs at residue 3 from the TCRdb one, which belongs to a much larger clone; a read error is likely, and the protein shown is this translation. J is TRDJ3 and V is TRDV2; TRDD3 aligns across 9 bases. The CDR3 is made up of 18 amino acids. Germline lookup yields CDR1 GEAIGNYY and CDR2 EKD. The CDR3 reads CARDKVLGDSWDTRQVFF. CDR3 bases: TGTGCCCGTGACAAAGTACTGGGGGACTCCTGGGACACCCGACAGGTGTTTTTC.

This clone has only a few counts. A much larger clone lies one base from this, so it may be a read error. V gene TRDV2 combines with J gene TRDJ2; the match to TRDD3 covers 8 bases. The V gene's germline CDR1 is GEAIGNYY and CDR2 EKD. CDR3 length equals 15 residues. V lost 2 bases to trimming and J lost 1 base; unmatched junction nucleotides: 2. Here the CDR3 DNA reads TGTGCCTGTGACATACTGGGGGGTTTGACAGCACAACTCTTCTTT. Protein: CACDILGGLTAQLFF.